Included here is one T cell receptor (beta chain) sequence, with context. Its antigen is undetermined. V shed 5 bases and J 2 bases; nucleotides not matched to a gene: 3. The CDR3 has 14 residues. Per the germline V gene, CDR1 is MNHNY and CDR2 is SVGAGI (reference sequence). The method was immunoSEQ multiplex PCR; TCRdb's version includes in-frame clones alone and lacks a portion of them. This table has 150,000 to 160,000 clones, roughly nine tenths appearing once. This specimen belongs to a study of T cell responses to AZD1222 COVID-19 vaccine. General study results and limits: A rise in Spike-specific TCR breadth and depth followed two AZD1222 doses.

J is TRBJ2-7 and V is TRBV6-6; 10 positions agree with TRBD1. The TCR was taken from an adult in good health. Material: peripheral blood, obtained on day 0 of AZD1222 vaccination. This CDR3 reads CASSQGQGTYEQYF. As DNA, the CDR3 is TGTGCCAGCAGTCAGGGACAGGGGACCTACGAGCAGTACTTC.